This T cell receptor (beta chain) stems from a study of T cell responses to AZD1222 COVID-19 vaccine (dated by TCRdb to the early 2020s). About the study as a whole: TCR sequencing covered more than 230 trial participants: some 210 given two doses of AZD1222 and about 26 given two doses of MenACWY control vaccine. Trial participants were enrolled by age into subgroups of 18-55, 56-69 and 70-plus years, and approximately 150, 30 and 60 TCR-sequenced participants, respectively, were included in these subgroups.

The CDR3 regions of human TCRbeta chains were analyzed by immunosequencing. Concerning the study's data processing: TCRs in the repertoires were matched against a reference library of SARS-CoV-2-specific TCRs that had been generated with the MIRA antigen-specificity platform. Breadth meant the fraction of unique TCRs that were SARS-CoV-2-associated, whereas depth meant the fraction of total T cells that were SARS-CoV-2-associated. Using the MIRA data, each spike-specific TCR was mapped to the spike region that the TCR reacts to and placed in a CD4 or CD8 class. Log10-transformed breadth and depth values were compared by one-way ANOVA with Sidak's multiple comparisons tests. What TCRdb holds here is the immuneACCESS table cut down to in-frame rearrangements. Part of the clones is not present; checked against another copy, under half of the missing clones reflect an unresolved V gene, and the others are unexplained. V and J calls and clone size are given by that table; D and trimming were obtained from the DNA. The sample has just under 90,000 clones on record, around 89% of them singletons. The ten largest account for 5% to 6.5% of the sample.

General conclusions and limits of the study: Because no day 14 peak-response samples were available, the repertoires could be characterized only after the peak T cell response. Vaccine-associated CD4 TCRs spanned the whole spike protein, with dominant responses in regions 160-218 and 743-854. The 56-69-year group was small, and its depth increase did not reach significance, likely because of low power. Epitopes outside the regions mutated in the B.1.351 and B.1.1.7 variants were reportedly recognized by nearly half of the unique spike-specific TCRs. Conclusions about previously exposed vaccinees were limited because only a handful of AZD1222 recipients were SARS-CoV-2 seropositive at baseline. Participants were mostly white British and included more females than males, and it was suggested by the authors that clonal diversity may have been underestimated. After two AZD1222 doses, spike-specific TCR breadth and depth were significantly higher than at day 0 and than in MenACWY recipients.

The cysteine opens and the phenylalanine closes a CDR3 of 18 amino acids. Only the CDR3 DNA is retained, 54 bases long and in frame from the first base. V lost 4 bases and J lost 0 bases; the stretch between them is 18 bases long. The germline V gene encodes CDR1 LNHDA and CDR2 SQIVND (reference sequence). Details on this clone: Its antigen remains undetermined. Per-nucleotide qualities are absent, and no much larger clonotype sits a single base away.

The sample's time point label, in plain terms: about 28 days (+/-7) after the second vaccine dose. AZD1222 recipients with second doses at about 4 weeks or about 12 weeks were pooled, because spike-specific TCR depth and breadth did not differ between schedules. Vaccinee samples were obtained from the UK trials COV001 and COV002, which included a single-blind randomized controlled phase 2/3 trial of AZD1222 (ChAdOx1 nCoV-19) in healthy adults. For TCRbeta chain sequencing, PBMC samples from trial participants were taken at day 0 and at day 28 after the second dose. The rearranged chain carries TRBV19 and TRBJ1-4; perhaps TRBD1 is the D gene, with 5 bases matching. The receptor's source is an adult who received the AZD1222 COVID-19 vaccine. This specimen was peripheral blood, taken 28 days after the second AZD1222 dose. The CDR3 region has the sequence CASSTRRGGRATNEKLFF. The DNA sequence reads TGTGCCAGTAGTACACGGAGGGGAGGGAGAGCAACTAATGAAAAACTGTTTTTT.